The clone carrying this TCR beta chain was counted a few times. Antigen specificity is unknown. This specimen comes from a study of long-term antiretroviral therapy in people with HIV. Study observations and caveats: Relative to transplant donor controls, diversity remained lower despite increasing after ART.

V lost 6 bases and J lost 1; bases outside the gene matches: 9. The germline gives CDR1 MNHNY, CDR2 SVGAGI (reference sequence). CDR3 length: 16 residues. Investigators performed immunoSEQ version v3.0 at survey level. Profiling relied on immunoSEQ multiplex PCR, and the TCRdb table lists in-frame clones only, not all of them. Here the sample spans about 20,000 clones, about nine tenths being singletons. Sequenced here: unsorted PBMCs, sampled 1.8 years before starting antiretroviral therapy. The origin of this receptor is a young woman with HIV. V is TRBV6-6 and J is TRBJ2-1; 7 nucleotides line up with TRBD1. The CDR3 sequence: CASRRSGQPSYNEQFF. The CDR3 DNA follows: TGTGCCAGCAGAAGATCGGGACAGCCATCCTACAATGAGCAGTTCTTC.